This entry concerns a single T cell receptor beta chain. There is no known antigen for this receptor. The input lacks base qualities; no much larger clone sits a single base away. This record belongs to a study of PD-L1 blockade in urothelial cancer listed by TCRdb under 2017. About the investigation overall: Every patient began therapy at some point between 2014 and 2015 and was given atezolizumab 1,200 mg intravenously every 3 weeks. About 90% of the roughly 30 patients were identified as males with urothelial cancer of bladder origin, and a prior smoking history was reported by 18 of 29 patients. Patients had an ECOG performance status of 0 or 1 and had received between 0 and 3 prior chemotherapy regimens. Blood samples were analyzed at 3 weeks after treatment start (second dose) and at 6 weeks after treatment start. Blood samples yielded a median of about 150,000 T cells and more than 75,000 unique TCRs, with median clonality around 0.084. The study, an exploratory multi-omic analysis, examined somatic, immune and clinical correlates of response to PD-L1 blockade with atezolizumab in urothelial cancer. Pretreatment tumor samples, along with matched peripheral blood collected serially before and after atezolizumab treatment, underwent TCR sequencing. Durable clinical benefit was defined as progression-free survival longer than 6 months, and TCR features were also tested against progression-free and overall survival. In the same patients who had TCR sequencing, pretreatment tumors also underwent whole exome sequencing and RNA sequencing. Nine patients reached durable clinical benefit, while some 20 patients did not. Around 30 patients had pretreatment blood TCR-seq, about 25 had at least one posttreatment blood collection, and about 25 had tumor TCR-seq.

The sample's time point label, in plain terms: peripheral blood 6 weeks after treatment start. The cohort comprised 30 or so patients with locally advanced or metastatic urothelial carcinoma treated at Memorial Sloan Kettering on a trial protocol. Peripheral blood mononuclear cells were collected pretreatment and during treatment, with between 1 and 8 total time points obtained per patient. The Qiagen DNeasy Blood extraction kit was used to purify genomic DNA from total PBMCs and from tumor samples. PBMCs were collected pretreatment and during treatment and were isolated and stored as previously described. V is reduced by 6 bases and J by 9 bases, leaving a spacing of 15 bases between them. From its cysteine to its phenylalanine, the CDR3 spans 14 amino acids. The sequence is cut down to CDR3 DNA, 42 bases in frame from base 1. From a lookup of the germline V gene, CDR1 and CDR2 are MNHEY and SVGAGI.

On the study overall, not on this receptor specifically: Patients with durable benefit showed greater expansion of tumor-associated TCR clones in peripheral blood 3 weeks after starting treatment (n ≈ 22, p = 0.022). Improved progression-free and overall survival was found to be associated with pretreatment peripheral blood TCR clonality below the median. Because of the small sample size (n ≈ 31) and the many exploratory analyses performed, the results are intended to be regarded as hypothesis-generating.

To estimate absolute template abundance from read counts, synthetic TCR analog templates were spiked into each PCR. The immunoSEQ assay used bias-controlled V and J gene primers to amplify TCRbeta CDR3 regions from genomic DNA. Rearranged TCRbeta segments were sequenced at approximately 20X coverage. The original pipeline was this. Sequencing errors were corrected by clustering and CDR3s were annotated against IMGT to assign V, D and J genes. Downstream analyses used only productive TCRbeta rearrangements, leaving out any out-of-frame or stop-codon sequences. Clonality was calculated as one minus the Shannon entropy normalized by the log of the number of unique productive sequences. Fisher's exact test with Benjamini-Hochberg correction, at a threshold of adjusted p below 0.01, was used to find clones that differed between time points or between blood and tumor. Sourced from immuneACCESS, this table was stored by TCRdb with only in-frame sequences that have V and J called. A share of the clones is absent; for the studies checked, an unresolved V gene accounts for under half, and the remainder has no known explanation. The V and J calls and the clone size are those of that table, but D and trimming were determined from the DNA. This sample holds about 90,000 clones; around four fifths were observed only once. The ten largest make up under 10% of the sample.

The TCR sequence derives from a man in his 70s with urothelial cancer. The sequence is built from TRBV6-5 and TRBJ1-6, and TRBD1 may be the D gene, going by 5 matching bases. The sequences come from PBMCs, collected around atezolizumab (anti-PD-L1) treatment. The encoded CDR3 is CASRTEIKGSPLHF. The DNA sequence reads TGTGCCAGCAGGACAGAAATTAAGGGTTCACCCCTCCACTTT.